This T cell receptor (beta chain) was captured by sequencing in a study of T cells after yellow fever vaccination. Study observations and caveats: Abundant clonotypes from the bulk population could have been carried over as contaminants into FACS-sorted repertoires. The secondary response was weaker but peaked faster, day 5 versus 15.

5'RACE template switching added a universal primer site and UMIs to TCR cDNA. TCRdb re-derived calls from the 5' RACE reads in MiXCR, one entry per CDR3 protein. Found here are under 600,000 distinct CDR3 sequences, 20% to 25% of them singletons; the top ten hold about a sixth. With 7 bases removed from V and 4 bases from J, the gap between germline ends came to 4 bases. Looked up from germline, CDR1 is MNHEY and CDR2 is SVGAGI. This CDR3 comprises 10 residues. In regard to this clonotype: Its specificity is not known.

The chain has TRBV6-5 and TRBJ2-5, with D uncertain. Sequenced material: PBMCs, taken more than 20 days after the first yellow fever vaccination. This TCR was sampled from a man between 18 and 29 years old who received the YFV17D yellow fever vaccine. The chain's CDR3 is CASMAETQYF. CDR3 DNA sequence: TGTGCCAGCATGGCAGAGACCCAGTACTTC.